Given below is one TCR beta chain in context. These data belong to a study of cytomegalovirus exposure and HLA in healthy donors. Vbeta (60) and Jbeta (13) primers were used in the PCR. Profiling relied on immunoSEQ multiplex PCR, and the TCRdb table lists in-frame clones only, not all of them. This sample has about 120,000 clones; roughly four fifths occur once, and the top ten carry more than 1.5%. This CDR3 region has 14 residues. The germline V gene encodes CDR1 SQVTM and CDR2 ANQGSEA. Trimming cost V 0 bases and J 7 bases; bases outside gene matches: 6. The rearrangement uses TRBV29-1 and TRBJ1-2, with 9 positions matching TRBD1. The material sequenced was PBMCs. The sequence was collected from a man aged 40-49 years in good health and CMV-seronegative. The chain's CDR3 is CSVEDRQGQGGYTF. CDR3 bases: TGCAGCGTTGAAGATAGGCAGGGACAGGGTGGCTACACCTTC.